This T cell receptor beta chain was recorded in a study of shared clonotypes between healthy human individuals. Whole-study context: Per donor, CD8 memory used one plate, CD8 naive used two, CD4 memory used three and CD4 naive used three. Study results and caveats: When compared with the clonotypes that were shared by all four sorted-subset donors, the non-shared clonotypes turned out to have lower generation probabilities. An anticipated effect of sequencing depth on clonotype sharing among donors was recognized.

Assay: immunoSEQ multiplex PCR; the TCRdb copy retains only in-frame clones and omits some. The repertoire includes over 750,000 clones, 96% of them detected once, and around 0.25% sits in the top ten. CD45RO-negative, CCR7-selected cells formed the naive CD8 fraction, which excluded terminally differentiated effector memory CD45RA+ cells. For this clone: Antigen: not known.

This clonotype originated in a man aged 25-45 years in good health. Material for sequencing was naive CD8+ T cells sorted from blood.

The CDR3 sequence: CASSTDNQGYSNQPQHF. The CDR3 DNA is TGTGCCAGTAGTACGGACAACCAGGGCTATAGCAATCAGCCCCAGCATTTT. This chain joins TRBV19 and TRBJ1-5; possible D gene TRBD1, 5 bases. From germline, CDR1 is LNHDA and CDR2 SQIVND (reference sequence). V lost 4 bases, J lost 0 bases, and 16 bases lay in between. The CDR3 consists of 17 residues.